This T cell receptor beta chain was sequenced in a study of T cell responses to AZD1222 COVID-19 vaccine. The germline V gene encodes CDR1 SGHTA and CDR2 FQGNSA. The CDR3 contains 18 residues. J lost 9 bases, V lost 4 bases, and 15 bases had no gene match. TCRdb keeps only in-frame clones here, not all; method: immunoSEQ multiplex PCR. The sample lists about 120,000 clones; approximately 90% were seen once. The starting material was peripheral blood, obtained on day 0 of AZD1222 vaccination. The receptor comes from an adult in good health. J is TRBJ2-1 and V is TRBV7-2, with 13 bases identical to TRBD2. The CDR3 region is CASSYRTSGRGGLGEQFF. In nucleotides, the CDR3 is TGTGCCAGCAGCTATCGGACTAGCGGGAGAGGTGGTTTAGGTGAGCAGTTCTTC.